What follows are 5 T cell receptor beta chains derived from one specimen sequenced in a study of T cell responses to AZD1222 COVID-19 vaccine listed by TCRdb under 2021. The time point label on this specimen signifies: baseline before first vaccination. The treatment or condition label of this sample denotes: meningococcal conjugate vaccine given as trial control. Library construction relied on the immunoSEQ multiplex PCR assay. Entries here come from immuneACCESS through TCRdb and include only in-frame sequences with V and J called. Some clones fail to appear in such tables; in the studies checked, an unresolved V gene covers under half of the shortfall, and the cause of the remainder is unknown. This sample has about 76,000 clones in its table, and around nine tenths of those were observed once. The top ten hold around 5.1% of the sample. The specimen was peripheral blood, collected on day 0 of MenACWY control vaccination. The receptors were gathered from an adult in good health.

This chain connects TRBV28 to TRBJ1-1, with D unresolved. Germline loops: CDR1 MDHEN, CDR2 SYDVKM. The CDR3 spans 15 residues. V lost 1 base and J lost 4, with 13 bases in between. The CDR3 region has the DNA TGTGCCAGCAGTTTATCCGGAGGGAGTTCCACTGAAGCTTTCTTT. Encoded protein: CASSLSGGSSTEAFF.

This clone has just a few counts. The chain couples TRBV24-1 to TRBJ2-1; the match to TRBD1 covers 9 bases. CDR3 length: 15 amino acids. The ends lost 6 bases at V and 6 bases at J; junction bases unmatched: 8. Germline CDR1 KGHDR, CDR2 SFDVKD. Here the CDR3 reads CATSPRTGVLNEQFF. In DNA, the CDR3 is TGTGCCACCAGTCCCCGGACAGGGGTTCTCAATGAGCAGTTCTTC.

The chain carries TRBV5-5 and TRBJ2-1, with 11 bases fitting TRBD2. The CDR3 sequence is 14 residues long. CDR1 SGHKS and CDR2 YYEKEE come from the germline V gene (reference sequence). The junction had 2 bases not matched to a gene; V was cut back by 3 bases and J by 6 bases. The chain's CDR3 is CASSWTSGRNEQFF. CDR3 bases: TGTGCCAGCAGCTGGACTAGCGGGCGCAATGAGCAGTTCTTC.

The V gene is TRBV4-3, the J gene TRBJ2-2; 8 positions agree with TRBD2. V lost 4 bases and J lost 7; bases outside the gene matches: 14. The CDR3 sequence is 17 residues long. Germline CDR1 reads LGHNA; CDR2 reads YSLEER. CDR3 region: CASSLPGERERDGELFF. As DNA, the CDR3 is TGCGCCAGCAGCCTCCCCGGGGAGCGGGAGAGGGACGGGGAGCTGTTTTTT.

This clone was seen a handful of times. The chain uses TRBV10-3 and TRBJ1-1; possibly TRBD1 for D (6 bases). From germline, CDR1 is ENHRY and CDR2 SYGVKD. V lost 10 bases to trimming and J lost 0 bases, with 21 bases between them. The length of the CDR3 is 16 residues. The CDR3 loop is CATAGMGAFMNTEAFF. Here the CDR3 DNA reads TGTGCCACCGCGGGAATGGGGGCCTTCATGAACACTGAAGCTTTCTTT.